These T cell receptor beta chains were read from a single sample in a study of tumor-infiltrating lymphocytes in localized non-small cell lung cancer. This table comes from immunoSEQ multiplex PCR, and its TCRdb copy is limited to in-frame clones, with some not included. The data show about 8,400 clones, almost 80% seen once. The sequenced sample consisted of uninvolved lung tissue not adjacent to the tumor. All receptors derive from a human donor with non-small cell lung cancer. Both conserved end residues are part of each CDR3. A D gene is named only where the DNA matches it firmly. Clone size is given for some rows only: seen once, a few or many times, or a class if the clone is expanded.

TRBV28,-,-,TRBJ2-7,CASSRARDVYEQYF,TGTGCCAGCAGTCGAGCCAGGGACGTCTACGAGCAGTACTTC
TRBV7-2,-,-,TRBJ2-3,CASSFIPGEKTDTQYF,TGTGCCAGCAGCTTTATCCCGGGAGAAAAAACAGATACGCAGTATTTT
TRBV7-7,-,-,TRBJ2-7,CASSLVPDYEQYF,TGTGCCAGCAGCTTAGTCCCAGATTACGAGCAGTACTTC
TRBV6-6,-,few,TRBJ2-1,CASRHSGKDNEQFF,TGTGCCAGCAGACATAGTGGGAAAGACAATGAGCAGTTCTTC
TRBV21-1,-,-,TRBJ2-7,CASSRLNAGGIYEQYF,TGTGCCAGCAGCCGTCTTAACGCGGGAGGAATCTACGAGCAGTACTTC
TRBV5-1,-,-,TRBJ1-1,CASSIGDTEAFF,TGCGCCAGCAGCATTGGAGACACTGAAGCTTTCTTT
TRBV29-1,-,few,TRBJ1-1,CSAVPPNTEAFF,TGCAGCGCCGTTCCACCGAACACTGAAGCTTTCTTT
TRBV9,TRBD1,-,TRBJ2-2,CASSVQTGASGELFF,TGTGCCAGCAGCGTACAAACAGGGGCGAGCGGGGAGCTGTTTTTT
TRBV28,TRBD1,few,TRBJ1-1,CASTTYTGTVEAFF,TGTGCCAGCACCACTTATACTGGGACAGTTGAAGCTTTCTTT
TRBV30,-,few,TRBJ2-4,CAWSVPRGIGAKNIQYF,TGTGCCTGGAGTGTACCTCGGGGTATTGGGGCCAAAAACATTCAGTACTTC
TRBV10-3,-,-,TRBJ1-6,CAISESRVLNSPLHF,TGTGCCATCAGTGAGTCGCGGGTTTTAAATTCACCCCTCCACTTT
TRBV4-1,TRBD2,-,TRBJ2-3,CASSHPTGTSGGDTQYF,TGCGCCAGCAGCCACCCCACCGGGACTAGCGGGGGAGATACGCAGTATTTT
TRBV18,-,once,TRBJ1-1,CASSPNTGNTEAFF,TGTGCCAGCTCACCAAACACAGGGAACACTGAAGCTTTCTTT
TRBV7-7,-,-,TRBJ2-2,CASSLSTGTTGELFF,TGTGCCAGCAGCTTAAGCACGGGGACCACCGGGGAGCTGTTTTTT
TRBV28,-,-,TRBJ2-7,CASSLAQGNTYEQYF,TGTGCCAGCAGTTTAGCCCAGGGGAACACATACGAGCAGTACTTC
TRBV10-3,-,-,TRBJ1-5,CATTMVGGQPQHF,TGTGCCACCACAATGGTAGGAGGTCAGCCCCAGCATTTT
TRBV27,TRBD2,-,TRBJ2-3,CASSLYLAEGRGTDTQYF,TGTGCCAGCAGTTTATATCTAGCGGAGGGGCGGGGCACAGATACGCAGTATTTT
TRBV4-2,TRBD1,-,TRBJ1-1,CASSPDRDTEAFF,TGTGCCAGCAGCCCCGACAGGGACACTGAAGCTTTCTTT
TRBV15,-,-,TRBJ1-1,CATSVSTVNTEAFF,TGTGCCACCAGCGTATCGACAGTGAACACTGAAGCTTTCTTT
TRBV5-1,TRBD1,-,TRBJ1-6,CASSWDRGNSPLHF,TGCGCCAGCAGCTGGGACAGGGGGAATTCACCCCTCCACTTT
TRBV27,TRBD1,-,TRBJ2-7,CASSFRPPGQVGYEQYF,TGTGCCAGCAGTTTTAGACCTCCGGGACAGGTCGGATACGAGCAGTACTTC
TRBV5-6,TRBD2,-,TRBJ2-3,CASSFLSGSDTQYF,TGTGCCAGCAGCTTCCTTAGCGGGAGTGATACGCAGTATTTT
TRBV28,TRBD1,few,TRBJ1-4,CASSKSVGTGDEKLFF,TGTGCCAGCAGTAAGTCCGTCGGGACAGGGGATGAAAAACTGTTTTTT
TRBV5-1,TRBD1,-,TRBJ2-2,CASSLETGGSTGELFF,TGCGCCAGCAGCTTGGAGACAGGGGGAAGCACCGGGGAGCTGTTTTTT
TRBV28,-,-,TRBJ1-5,CRVGNQPQHF,TGTAGGGTGGGAAACCAGCCCCAGCATTTT
TRBV9,-,-,TRBJ2-1,CASSVDHYNEQFF,TGTGCCAGCAGCGTAGATCACTACAATGAGCAGTTCTTC
TRBV29-1,-,-,TRBJ2-1,CSGRQDRYNEQFF,TGCAGCGGGAGACAGGATAGGTACAATGAGCAGTTCTTC
TRBV28,-,-,TRBJ1-5,CASSSPGLNHPQHF,TGTGCCAGCAGTTCTCCGGGACTTAATCATCCCCAGCATTTT
TRBV18,-,-,TRBJ2-5,CASSPPQETQYF,TGTGCCAGCTCACCACCCCAAGAGACCCAGTACTTC
TRBV13,-,once,TRBJ2-7,CASSAGRNYEQYF,TGTGCCAGCAGTGCGGGACGAAACTACGAGCAGTACTTC
TRBV30,-,-,TRBJ1-3,CALGTPRISLGNTIYF,TGTGCCTTGGGGACTCCGCGGATTTCTCTTGGAAACACCATATATTTT
TRBV7-9,TRBD1,-,TRBJ1-2,CASSSGPTGYGYTF,TGTGCCAGCAGCTCCGGGCCGACAGGGTATGGCTACACCTTC
TRBV2,TRBD1,-,TRBJ2-1,CASSPDRGWQFF,TGTGCCAGCAGTCCTGACAGGGGGTGGCAGTTCTTC
TRBV11-2,TRBD2,-,TRBJ2-5,CASTLTLAGLGETQYF,TGTGCCAGCACCCTCACACTAGCGGGGCTAGGTGAGACCCAGTACTTC
TRBV5-1,TRBD1,-,TRBJ2-3,CASSLRTGASTDTQYF,TGCGCCAGCAGCTTACGGACAGGAGCTAGCACAGATACGCAGTATTTT
TRBV19,-,once,TRBJ2-2,CASSTLDSNTGELFF,TGTGCCAGTAGTACCCTGGACAGTAACACCGGGGAGCTGTTTTTT
TRBV28,-,once,TRBJ1-1,CASSRGSNTEAFF,TGTGCCAGCAGTAGGGGGTCGAACACTGAAGCTTTCTTT
TRBV2,TRBD1,few,TRBJ1-4,CALRDRGEEKLFF,TGTGCCCTAAGGGACAGGGGGGAGGAAAAACTGTTTTTT
TRBV6-5,-,-,TRBJ1-1,CASMRTNTEAFF,TGTGCCAGCATGAGGACAAACACTGAAGCTTTCTTT
TRBV6-5,-,-,TRBJ2-3,CASSYGPTDTQYF,TGTGCCAGCAGTTACGGTCCCACAGATACGCAGTATTTT
TRBV5-4,TRBD1,few,TRBJ2-2,CASSTRDRLQGELFF,TGTGCCAGCAGTACCCGGGACAGGCTCCAAGGGGAGCTGTTTTTT
TRBV19,-,-,TRBJ1-5,CASSIQQGQPQHF,TGTGCCAGTAGTATTCAACAGGGCCAGCCCCAGCATTTT
TRBV30,-,-,TRBJ1-5,CACSLGYNQPQHF,TGTGCCTGTAGCTTGGGGTACAATCAGCCCCAGCATTTT
TRBV5-6,-,-,TRBJ1-2,CASSPWETVGGYTF,TGTGCCAGCAGCCCCTGGGAAACAGTCGGTGGCTACACCTTC
TRBV2,TRBD2,-,TRBJ2-3,CASGSLAGGPSGDTQYF,TGTGCCAGCGGCAGCTTGGCGGGAGGGCCCTCTGGAGATACGCAGTATTTT
TRBV10-1,TRBD1,-,TRBJ1-1,CASSESKGAETEAFF,TGCGCCAGCAGTGAGTCGAAGGGGGCCGAGACTGAAGCTTTCTTT
TRBV27,TRBD1,-,TRBJ2-5,CASSLDRVGTQYF,TGTGCCAGCAGCCTGGACAGGGTAGGGACCCAGTACTTC
TRBV29-1,-,-,TRBJ1-1,CSVGASNTEAFF,TGCAGCGTTGGGGCCTCAAACACTGAAGCTTTCTTT
TRBV28,-,-,TRBJ2-7,CASSRGLLEAYEQYF,TGTGCCAGCAGCCGCGGACTATTAGAGGCCTACGAGCAGTACTTC
TRBV27,-,-,TRBJ2-7,CASTSNSYEQYF,TGTGCCAGCACCAGCAACTCCTACGAGCAGTACTTC
TRBV30,-,-,TRBJ1-3,CAWSVGSGNTIYF,TGTGCCTGGAGTGTCGGGTCTGGAAACACCATATATTTT
TRBV7-7,-,-,TRBJ1-4,CASSLGSGGSNEKLFF,TGTGCCAGCAGCTTAGGGTCGGGGGGAAGTAATGAAAAACTGTTTTTT
TRBV6-1,-,-,TRBJ2-3,CASNPTGIRTDTQYF,TGTGCCAGCAATCCTACAGGAATCCGCACAGATACGCAGTATTTT
TRBV19,-,-,TRBJ2-1,CASTPDYGGEQFF,TGTGCCAGTACTCCAGACTATGGGGGTGAGCAGTTCTTC
TRBV15,-,-,TRBJ1-4,CATSRGRRENEKLFF,TGTGCCACCAGCAGAGGGAGGCGTGAAAATGAAAAACTGTTTTTT
TRBV11-1,-,-,TRBJ1-6,CASRDTRVGNSPLHF,TGTGCCAGCAGGGACACCAGGGTGGGTAATTCACCCCTCCACTTT
TRBV7-8,TRBD1,-,TRBJ1-4,CASSLWGQAGEKLFF,TGTGCCAGCAGCTTATGGGGACAGGCCGGGGAAAAACTGTTTTTT
TRBV11-1,-,-,TRBJ1-1,CASSSTTGVSMNTEAFF,TGTGCCAGCAGCAGCACCACAGGAGTTTCCATGAACACTGAAGCTTTCTTT
TRBV27,-,-,TRBJ1-4,CASSSLDAFNEKLFF,TGTGCCAGCAGTTCCTTGGACGCCTTTAATGAAAAACTGTTTTTT
TRBV27,-,-,TRBJ1-2,CASSPGSNYGYTF,TGTGCCAGCAGCCCGGGATCGAACTATGGCTACACCTTC